Following are 20 T cell receptor beta chains from one sample sequenced in a study of blood T cell repertoires in COVID-19. Method: immunoSEQ multiplex PCR; TCRdb's copy keeps in-frame clones and lacks some. Of around 250,000 clones listed, nearly 85% are singletons. Sample: peripheral blood. All receptors come from a human donor in a cohort sampled during active COVID-19.

J is TRBJ2-2 and V is TRBV6-5, with 8 nucleotides matching TRBD1. Trimming removed 6 bases from V and 6 bases from J; junction bases left unmatched: 6. CDR1 is MNHEY, CDR2 SVGAGI, per germline. The CDR3 extends over 14 amino acids. The CDR3 here is CASSAEGQAGELFF. The CDR3 nucleotides are TGTGCCAGCAGCGCCGAGGGACAGGCCGGGGAGCTGTTTTTT.

The chain employs TRBV10-3 and TRBJ2-3; a possible D gene is TRBD2 (6 bases). CDR1 is ENHRY and CDR2 is SYGVKD in the germline V gene. The CDR3 runs 13 residues. V lost 6 bases and J 3 bases, leaving 10 bases between the germline ends. CDR3 coding DNA: TGTGCCATCAGCGGGAGTGGTACAGATACGCAGTATTTT. This translates into CAISGSGTDTQYF.

The sample holds many counts of this clone. V is TRBV5-4 and J is TRBJ2-1; 8 bases are a match to TRBD2. Germline V gene lookup returns CDR1 SGHNT and CDR2 YYREEE (reference sequence). There are 13 residues in the CDR3. V trimming: 3 bases; J trimming: 7 bases; junction bases outside the gene matches: 3. The CDR3 region is CASSWGLGNEQFF. Written as DNA, the CDR3 is TGTGCCAGCAGCTGGGGACTAGGGAATGAGCAGTTCTTC.

This chain joins TRBV29-1 and TRBJ2-3; no definite D call. Deletions cut 1 base from V and 0 bases from J, with 8 bases between. The CDR3 is 14 amino acids. Germline CDR1 reads SQVTM; CDR2 reads ANQGSEA. CDR3 bases: TGCAGCGTTGAAGTCGTTAATAGCACAGATACGCAGTATTTT. The encoded protein is CSVEVVNSTDTQYF.

The chain carries TRBV4-1 and TRBJ2-3; 10 bases align to TRBD2. Germline V gives CDR1 MGHRA, CDR2 YSYEKL. V lost 8 bases to trimming and J lost 4 bases; unmatched junction nucleotides: 3. CDR3 size: 13 residues. CDR3 region: CASGLAGADTQYF. CDR3 sequence (DNA): TGCGCCAGCGGGCTAGCGGGAGCAGATACGCAGTATTTT.

The chain has TRBV19 and TRBJ1-2; D is unclear. The CDR3 length is 15 residues. Germline V gene sequence: CDR1 LNHDA, CDR2 SQIVND (reference sequence). Trimming pared 6 bases from V and 5 bases from J, leaving 19 bases between. CDR3 nucleotide sequence: TGTGCCAGTAGGCGAAGCCCTCTACGCCCTTATGGCTACACCTTC. Encoded protein: CASRRSPLRPYGYTF.

J is TRBJ1-3 and V is TRBV7-9; D ambiguous. Germline V gene sequence: CDR1 SEHNR, CDR2 FQNEAQ (reference sequence). Trimming removed 3 bases from V and 9 bases from J, with 9 bases in between. CDR3 length: 12 amino acids. The CDR3: CASSLDLSTIYF. The CDR3 bases are TGTGCCAGCAGCTTGGACTTAAGCACCATATATTTT. Full variable domain (rest looked up from reference TRBV7-9 and TRBJ1-3): DTGVSQNPRHKITKRGQNVTFRCDPISEHNRLYWYRQTLGQGPEFLTYFQNEAQLEKSRLLSDRFSAERPKGSFSTLEIQRTEQGDSAMYLCASSLDLSTIYFGEGSWLTVV.

In DNA, the CDR3 is TGTGCCAGCAGTCCAGACTATAGCAATCAGCCCCAGCATTTT. It translates to CASSPDYSNQPQHF. The V and J genes are TRBV5-4 and TRBJ1-5; D gene unclear. This CDR3 has 14 amino acids. Germline V lookup: CDR1 SGHNT, CDR2 YYREEE (reference sequence). Trimming cost V 5 bases and J 0 bases, with 9 bases left between them. The variable domain in full, with the rest retrieved from reference TRBV5-4 and TRBJ1-5, is ETGVTQSPTHLIKTRGQQVTLRCSSQSGHNTVSWYQQALGQGPQFIFQYYREEENGRGNFPPRFSGLQFPNYSSELNVNALELDDSALYLCASSPDYSNQPQHFGDGTRLSIL.

This clone was counted a few times. The chain is built from TRBV18 and TRBJ1-6, with 7 bases that match TRBD1. Germline lookup yields CDR1 KGHSH and CDR2 LQKENI. With V trimmed by 1 base and J by 3 bases, 3 bases remained unmatched. The CDR3 is made up of 16 amino acids. The CDR3 DNA reads as TGTGCCAGCTCACCACATCCAGGGGGCTATAATTCACCCCTCCACTTT. This sequence encodes CASSPHPGGYNSPLHF.

This clone was found many times. The chain carries TRBV7-9 and TRBJ1-3; tentative D call: TRBD1 (5 bases). Trimming took off 3 bases at V and 0 bases at J, with 12 bases between the two ends. Germline assignment: CDR1 SEHNR and CDR2 FQNEAQ (reference sequence). The CDR3 totals 16 residues. The CDR3 sequence is CASSFGGVSSGNTIYF. DNA for the CDR3: TGTGCCAGCAGCTTTGGGGGGGTTTCCTCTGGAAACACCATATATTTT.

The chain is built from TRBV2 and TRBJ1-2; 8 bases match TRBD1. CDR3 length equals 14 residues. Trimming removed 2 bases from V and 7 bases from J; junction bases left unmatched: 6. CDR1 and CDR2 from the germline V gene are SNHLY and FYNNEI. The CDR3 loop is CASSESRGRVGYTF. In DNA, the CDR3 is TGTGCCAGCAGTGAATCCAGGGGGCGGGTTGGCTACACCTTC. Drawing the rest from reference TRBV2 and TRBJ1-2, the complete variable domain is EPEVTQTPSHQVTQMGQEVILRCVPISNHLYFYWYRQILGQKVEFLVSFYNNEISEKSEIFDDQFSVERPDGSNFTLKIRSTKLEDSAMYFCASSESRGRVGYTFGSGTRLTVV.

The chain couples TRBV7-9 to TRBJ2-7; TRBD2 matches 10 bases. This CDR3 comprises 19 residues. The junction had 17 bases not matched to a gene; V was cut back by 4 bases and J by 2 bases. CDR1 is SEHNR and CDR2 is FQNEAQ in the germline V gene (reference sequence). The CDR3 DNA reads TGTGCCAGCAGCTCACTGCTAGCGGGAGCCCGGGCAGAAACCTACGAGCAGTACTTC. Translation: CASSSLLAGARAETYEQYF.

The chain uses TRBV10-2 and TRBJ2-2; 13 nucleotides align to TRBD2. Germline loops: CDR1 WSHSY, CDR2 SAAADI. J was trimmed by 6 bases and V by 2 bases; bases with no gene match: 6. The CDR3 has 17 amino acids. The CDR3 DNA follows: TGCGCCAGCAGTGAGGGACTAGCGGGAGTTAAATCCGGGGAGCTGTTTTTT. Its protein is CASSEGLAGVKSGELFF.

The chain links TRBV14 to TRBJ2-7, with TRBD2 as a possible D gene (5 bases). The ends were cut back, 0 bases at V and 1 base at J, with 7 bases in the middle. This CDR3 spans 14 amino acids. CDR1 is SGHDN, CDR2 FVKESK, per germline. The CDR3 sequence: CASSQEEVSYEQYF. The CDR3 DNA follows: TGTGCCAGCAGCCAAGAGGAGGTTTCCTACGAGCAGTACTTC.

The CDR3 loop is CASSIGLAHTGELFF. Here the CDR3 DNA reads TGTGCCAGCAGCATTGGGCTAGCCCACACCGGGGAGCTGTTTTTT. This chain uses TRBV11-2 with TRBJ2-2; TRBD2 is a possible D gene (5 bases). The V end was cut by 5 bases, the J end by 3 bases, with 13 bases between. The CDR3 has 15 residues. Germline CDR1 SGHAT, CDR2 FQNNGV. The full variable domain, completed using reference TRBV11-2 and TRBJ2-2, is EAGVAQSPRYKIIEKRQSVAFWCNPISGHATLYWYQQILGQGPKLLIQFQNNGVVDDSQLPKDRFSAERLKGVDSTLKIQPAKLEDSAVYLCASSIGLAHTGELFFGEGSRLTVL.

V is TRBV6-5 and J is TRBJ1-1, with 7 nucleotides matching TRBD1. The germline V gene encodes CDR1 MNHEY and CDR2 SVGAGI. V was pared by 5 bases and J by 1 base, with 1 base of the junction left unmatched. This CDR3 is built from 13 residues. CDR3 bases: TGTGCCAGCAGTCGACAGGGGAACACTGAAGCTTTCTTT. Translating it yields CASSRQGNTEAFF.

This clone was seen only a few times. The V call is TRBV7-9, the J call TRBJ2-7; maybe TRBD1 (6 bases). Looked up from germline, CDR1 is SEHNR and CDR2 is FQNEAQ (reference sequence). The CDR3 runs to 15 residues. V was trimmed by 5 bases and J by 3 bases, leaving 17 bases between them. The CDR3 loop reads CASSPRQAAGYEQYF. The CDR3 region has the DNA TGTGCCAGCAGCCCCAGACAGGCGGCAGGCTACGAGCAGTACTTC.

This clone was seen a single time. The rearrangement joins TRBV6-1 to TRBJ2-1, with unresolved D. V gave up 2 bases and J gave up 13 bases, with 15 bases separating them. The germline V gene has CDR1 MNHNS and CDR2 SASEGT. CDR3 size: 13 residues. CDR3 nucleotides: TGTGCCAGCAGTGAAACTACCTCGGTGAGCCAGTTCTTC. The encoded protein is CASSETTSVSQFF.

This rearrangement joins TRBV7-9 to TRBJ1-1; D perhaps matches TRBD1 (6 bases). CDR1 and CDR2 from the germline V gene are SEHNR and FQNEAQ (reference sequence). CDR3 length: 16 residues. The V and J ends lost 3 bases and 1 base respectively, with 15 bases between them. Written as DNA, the CDR3 is TGTGCCAGCAGCTTCCAAACACCCAGGGGGAACACTGAAGCTTTCTTT. This translates into CASSFQTPRGNTEAFF.

The gene calls are TRBV4-1 and TRBJ1-1; 8 nucleotides line up with TRBD1. This CDR3 comprises 14 residues. Germline CDR1 reads MGHRA; CDR2 reads YSYEKL. V was pared by 5 bases and J by 7 bases, with 9 bases of the junction left unmatched. The CDR3, as DNA: TGCGCCAGCAGCGAACAGGGGGGCGGGGGTGAAGCTTTCTTT. This encodes CASSEQGGGGEAFF.